A selection of T cell receptor beta chains follows, all from one sample in a study. MiXCR was run by TCRdb on the RT-PCR reads, yielding one entry per CDR3 protein. The sample gives 550,000 to 750,000 distinct CDR3 sequences, 14% of which show up once; 3.6% is in the top ten. The sequencing input was memory CD4+ T cells from blood. These receptors were collected from a female donor in good health, serving as a healthy control. Each CDR3 is given without its conserved first and last residue.

SALKWEGGNQPQH,TRBV20-1,13
ASSVSVYTYNEQF,TRBV5-1,13
ASSLNSIVADTQY,TRBV7-8,13
ASSRHGGEIGTDTQY,TRBV4-1,15
ASSLASGSWEETQY,TRBV27,14
ASSVDRGVTGELF,TRBV5-1,13
ASSESRPAGTQY,TRBV6-1,12
ASSPGQGSTDTQY,TRBV7-9,13
ASSFRTGGSGTQY,TRBV28,13
ASSRGWGSGEKLF,TRBV4-3,13
ASSQSRGGYEQY,TRBV18,12
ASSLNSYTEAF,TRBV7-9,11
ASSLGPQGIYGYT,TRBV13,13
ASSLRAPSSYNEQF,TRBV27,14
SAPRFGRNTGELF,TRBV20-1,13
ASTSEGFGSEQY,TRBV7-2,12
ASSYLTQGDQPQH,TRBV6-2/TRBV6-3,13
SARSSGGWETQY,TRBV20-1,12
SARGWQENSPLH,TRBV20-1,12
GGTSQAMQY,TRBV29-1,9
ASSGRGQGFDNEQF,TRBV12-3/TRBV12-4,14
ANGREPYEQY,TRBV2,10
ATSDEGQGRAGELF,TRBV24-1,14
ASSPRGESLVHYEQY,TRBV18,15
ATSDASGGAGSYNEQF,TRBV24-1,16
SVFLGTSRGQDTQY,TRBV29-1,14
ASSQEMGGHETQY,TRBV4-3,13
ASSYSISIGREDEKLF,TRBV6-5,16